Listed here is a single T cell receptor beta chain. Its antigen is still unknown. There are 13 residues in the CDR3. Trimming took off 4 bases at V and 5 bases at J, with 12 bases between the two ends. CDR1 and CDR2 (germline): SQVTM, ANQGSEA. The data are from a study of T cell clonotyping in hematopoietic cell transplantation. Overall study results and limits: Few recipient clonotypes overlapped donors; over 97% were de novo at given depth. Recipient TCR diversity dropped after transplant; expanded clonotypes rose from day 30 to 180. Broader posttransplant TCR repertoire diversity was predicted by graft donor and pretransplant recipient Inverse Simpson Index values.

The assay was immunoSEQ multiplex PCR, and TCRdb's table has in-frame clones only and misses some. The sample includes around 11,000 clones, approximately 88% of them seen just once. Blood collection times were about day -28 and days 30, 100, 180 posttransplant. This sequence was found in a male patient aged 55 to 70 who had an allogeneic stem cell transplant from an unrelated donor, so the T cells may come from the graft donor. Some clones in this sample may be carry-over from other donors' samples. This material consisted of PBMCs, taken 180 days after allogeneic stem cell transplant. The rearrangement uses TRBV29-1 and TRBJ1-5; D perhaps matches TRBD1 (6 bases). The CDR3 region is CSVGRGRDQPQHF. CDR3 DNA: TGCAGCGTTGGCAGGGGACGGGATCAGCCCCAGCATTTT.